The T cell receptor beta chain under discussion was sequenced for a study of blood T cell repertoires in COVID-19. Trimming stripped 4 bases from V and 5 bases from J, with 13 bases between. CDR1 is SGHVS, CDR2 FQNEAQ, per germline. There are 14 residues in the CDR3. Allocation to cohorts depended on clinical history reported by the participants. Produced via immunoSEQ multiplex PCR; TCRdb's table is partial and in-frame only. This sample has about 260,000 clones, with about 90% found just once. The TCR was taken from a woman aged 40-49 years who had been exposed to COVID-19. The J gene is TRBJ2-3, the V gene TRBV7-8; the D is unclear. Sequenced sample: PBMCs or T cells enriched from blood (not recorded which). CDR3 amino acids: CASSWRIAGDTQYF. The DNA of the CDR3 is TGTGCCAGCAGCTGGCGAATAGCCGGAGATACGCAGTATTTT.